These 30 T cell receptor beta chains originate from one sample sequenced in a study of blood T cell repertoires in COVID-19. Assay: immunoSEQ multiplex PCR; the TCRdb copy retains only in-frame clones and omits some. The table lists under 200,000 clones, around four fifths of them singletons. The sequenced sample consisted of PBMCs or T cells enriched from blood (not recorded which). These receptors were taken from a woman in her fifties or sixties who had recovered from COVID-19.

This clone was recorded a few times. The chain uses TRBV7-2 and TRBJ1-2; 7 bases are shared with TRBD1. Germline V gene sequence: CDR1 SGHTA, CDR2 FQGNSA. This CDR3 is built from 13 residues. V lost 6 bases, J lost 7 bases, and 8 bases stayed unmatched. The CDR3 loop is CASRLAGGRGYTF. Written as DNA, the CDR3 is TGTGCCAGCAGACTAGCAGGGGGACGTGGCTACACCTTC.

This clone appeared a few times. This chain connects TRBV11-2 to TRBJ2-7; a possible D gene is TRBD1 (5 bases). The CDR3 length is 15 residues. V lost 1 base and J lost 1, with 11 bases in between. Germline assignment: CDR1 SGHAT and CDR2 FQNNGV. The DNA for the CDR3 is TGTGCCAGCAGCTTAGCTAAAACAGGTTCCTACGAGCAGTACGTC. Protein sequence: CASSLAKTGSYEQYV.

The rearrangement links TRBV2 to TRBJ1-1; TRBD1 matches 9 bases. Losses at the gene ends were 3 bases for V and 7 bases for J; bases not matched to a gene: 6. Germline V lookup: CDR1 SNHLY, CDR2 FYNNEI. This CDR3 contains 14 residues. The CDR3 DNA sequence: TGTGCCAGCAGTGACTACAGGGGGCTTGATGAAGCTTTCTTT. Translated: CASSDYRGLDEAFF.

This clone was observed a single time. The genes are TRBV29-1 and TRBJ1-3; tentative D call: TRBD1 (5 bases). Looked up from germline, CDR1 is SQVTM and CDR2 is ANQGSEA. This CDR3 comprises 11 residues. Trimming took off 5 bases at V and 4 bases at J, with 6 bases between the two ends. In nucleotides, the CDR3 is TGCAGCGTTCCAGGGGGAAACACCATATATTTT. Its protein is CSVPGGNTIYF.

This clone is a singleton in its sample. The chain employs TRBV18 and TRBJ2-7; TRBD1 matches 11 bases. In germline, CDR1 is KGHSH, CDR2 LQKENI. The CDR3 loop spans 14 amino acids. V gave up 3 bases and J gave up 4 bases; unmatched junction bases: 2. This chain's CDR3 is CASSPGTGGYEQYV. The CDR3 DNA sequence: TGTGCCAGCTCACCCGGGACAGGGGGTTACGAGCAGTACGTC.

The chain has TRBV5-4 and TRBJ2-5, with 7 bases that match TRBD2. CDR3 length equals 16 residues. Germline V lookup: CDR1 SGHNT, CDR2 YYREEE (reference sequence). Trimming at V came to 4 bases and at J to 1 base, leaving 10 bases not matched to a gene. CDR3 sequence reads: CASSGFGGGPQETQYF. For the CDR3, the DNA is TGTGCCAGCAGCGGTTTCGGGGGAGGGCCCCAAGAGACCCAGTACTTC.

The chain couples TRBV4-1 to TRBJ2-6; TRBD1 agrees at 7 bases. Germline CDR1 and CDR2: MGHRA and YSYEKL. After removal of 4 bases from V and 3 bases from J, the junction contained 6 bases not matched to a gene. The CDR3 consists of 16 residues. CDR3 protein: CASSRGGLGGANVLTF. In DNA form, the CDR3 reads TGCGCCAGCAGCCGAGGGGGCTTGGGTGGGGCCAACGTCCTGACTTTC.

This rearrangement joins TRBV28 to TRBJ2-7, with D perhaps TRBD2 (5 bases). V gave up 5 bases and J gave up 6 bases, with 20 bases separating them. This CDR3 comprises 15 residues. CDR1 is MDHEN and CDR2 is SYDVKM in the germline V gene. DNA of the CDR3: TGTGCCAGCAGTCCCCAGATCTCGGGGTGGCCCGAGCAGTACGTC. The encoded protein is CASSPQISGWPEQYV.

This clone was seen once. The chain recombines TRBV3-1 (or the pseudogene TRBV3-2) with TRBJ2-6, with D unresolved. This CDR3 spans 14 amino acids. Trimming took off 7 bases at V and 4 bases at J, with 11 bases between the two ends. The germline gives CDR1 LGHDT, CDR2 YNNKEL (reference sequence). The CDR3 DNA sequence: TGTGCCAGCACCCTAACCGAGGGGGCCAACGTCCTGACTTTC. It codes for CASTLTEGANVLTF.

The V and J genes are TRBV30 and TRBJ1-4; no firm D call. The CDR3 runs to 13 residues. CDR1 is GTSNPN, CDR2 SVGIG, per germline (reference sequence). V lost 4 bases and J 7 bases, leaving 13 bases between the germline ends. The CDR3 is CAWTGVAGEKLFF. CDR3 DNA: TGTGCCTGGACCGGGGTAGCGGGTGAAAAACTGTTTTTT.

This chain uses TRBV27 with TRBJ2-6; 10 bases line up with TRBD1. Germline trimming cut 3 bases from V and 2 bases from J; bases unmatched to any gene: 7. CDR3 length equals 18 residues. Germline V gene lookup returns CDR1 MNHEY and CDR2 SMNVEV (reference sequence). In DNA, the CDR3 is TGTGCCAGCAGTTTGCCGGACAGGGGGAGGCCTGGGGCCAACGTCCTGACTTTC. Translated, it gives CASSLPDRGRPGANVLTF.

The CDR3 nucleotides are TGTGCCAGCGCCGAGTCGGGCGGTGGAGGCACTGAAGCTTTCTTT. Translated, it gives CASAESGGGGTEAFF. This chain links TRBV25-1 with TRBJ1-1; D ambiguous. Germline V gene lookup returns CDR1 MGHDK and CDR2 SYGVNS. The length of the CDR3 is 15 residues. V lost 8 bases and J 4 bases, leaving 20 bases between the germline ends.

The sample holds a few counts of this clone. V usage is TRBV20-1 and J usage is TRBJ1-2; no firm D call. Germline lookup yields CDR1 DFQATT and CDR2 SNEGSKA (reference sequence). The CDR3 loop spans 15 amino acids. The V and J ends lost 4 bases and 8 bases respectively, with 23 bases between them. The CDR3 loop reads CSATDAAAETWGYTF. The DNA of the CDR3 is TGCAGTGCTACTGACGCGGCGGCAGAGACCTGGGGCTACACCTTC.

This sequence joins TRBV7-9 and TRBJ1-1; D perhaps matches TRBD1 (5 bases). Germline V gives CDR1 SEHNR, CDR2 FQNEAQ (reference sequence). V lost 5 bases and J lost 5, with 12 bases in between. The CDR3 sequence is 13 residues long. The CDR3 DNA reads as TGTGCCAGCAGCATGAAGGGGCTGACTGAAGCTTTCTTT. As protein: CASSMKGLTEAFF.

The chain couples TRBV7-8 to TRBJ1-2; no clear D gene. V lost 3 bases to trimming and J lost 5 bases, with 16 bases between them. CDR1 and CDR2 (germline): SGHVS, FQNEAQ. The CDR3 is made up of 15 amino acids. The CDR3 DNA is TGTGCCAGCAGCTTTGGGCTCTTTCCGATATATGGCTACACCTTC. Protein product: CASSFGLFPIYGYTF.

The CDR3 nucleotides read TGTGCCAGCAGTGCAGGAACGGGAGGGGCAGATACGCAGTATTTT. Protein sequence: CASSAGTGGADTQYF. The chain is built from TRBV6-4 and TRBJ2-3; 8 positions match TRBD2. CDR1 MRHNA and CDR2 SNTAGT come from the germline V gene. With V trimmed by 4 bases and J by 4 bases, 7 bases remained unmatched. The CDR3 spans 15 residues.

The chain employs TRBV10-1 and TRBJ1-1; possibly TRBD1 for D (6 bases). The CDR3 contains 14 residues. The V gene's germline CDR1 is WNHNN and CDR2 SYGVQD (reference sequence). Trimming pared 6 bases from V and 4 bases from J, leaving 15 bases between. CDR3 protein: CASSARTETTEAFF. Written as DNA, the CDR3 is TGCGCCAGCAGCGCCCGGACAGAGACCACTGAAGCTTTCTTT.

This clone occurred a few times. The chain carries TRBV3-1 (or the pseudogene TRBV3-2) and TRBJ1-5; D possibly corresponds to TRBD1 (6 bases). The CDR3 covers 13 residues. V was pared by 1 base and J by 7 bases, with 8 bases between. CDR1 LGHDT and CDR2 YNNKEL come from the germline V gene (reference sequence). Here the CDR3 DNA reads TGTGCCAGCAGCCAAGCGCAGGGGCAGCCCCAGCATTTT. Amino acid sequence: CASSQAQGQPQHF.

This CDR3 is CASRYMGAGVTDTQYF. CDR3 nucleotides: TGTGCCAGTAGATATATGGGGGCAGGGGTCACAGATACGCAGTATTTT. This chain joins TRBV19 and TRBJ2-3; a possible D gene is TRBD1 (6 bases). Trimming took off 6 bases at V and 2 bases at J, with 18 bases between the two ends. Germline CDR1 and CDR2: LNHDA and SQIVND (reference sequence). The CDR3 contains 16 residues.

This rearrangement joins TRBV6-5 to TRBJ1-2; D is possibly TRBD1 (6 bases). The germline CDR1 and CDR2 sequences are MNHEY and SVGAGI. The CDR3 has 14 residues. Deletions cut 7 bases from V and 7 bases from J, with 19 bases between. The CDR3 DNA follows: TGTGCCAGCACCCTGCGTGCAGGGGCATTTGGCTACACCTTC. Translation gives CASTLRAGAFGYTF.

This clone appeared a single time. The CDR3: CASSRAGQFSGNTIYF. The CDR3 DNA reads as TGTGCCAGCAGCCGCGCCGGACAGTTCTCTGGAAACACCATATATTTT. V gene TRBV7-2 combines with J gene TRBJ1-3; tentatively, D is TRBD1 (6 bases). V dropped 5 bases and J dropped 0 bases, with 14 bases sitting between them. CDR3 length equals 16 residues. Germline CDR1 and CDR2: SGHTA and FQGNSA.

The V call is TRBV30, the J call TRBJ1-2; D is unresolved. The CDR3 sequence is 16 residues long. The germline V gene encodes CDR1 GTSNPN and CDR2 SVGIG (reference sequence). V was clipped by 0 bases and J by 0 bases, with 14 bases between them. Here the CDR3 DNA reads TGTGCCTGGAGTGTACCCTCCCGGGGATCTAACTATGGCTACACCTTC. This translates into CAWSVPSRGSNYGYTF.

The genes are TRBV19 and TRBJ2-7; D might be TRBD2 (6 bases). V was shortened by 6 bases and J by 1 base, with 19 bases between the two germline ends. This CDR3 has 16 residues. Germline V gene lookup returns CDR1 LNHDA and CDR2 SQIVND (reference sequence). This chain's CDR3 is CASSPMGGLRSYEQYV. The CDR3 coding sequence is TGTGCCAGTAGCCCCATGGGGGGTCTAAGATCCTACGAGCAGTACGTC.

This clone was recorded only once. CDR3 nucleotide sequence: TGTGCCAGCAGTTACCAGATTGATAGGGGCGGGGAGCTGTTTTTT. Translated: CASSYQIDRGGELFF. This chain links TRBV6-5 with TRBJ2-2; the D gene is possibly TRBD1 (5 bases). Germline V CDR1 and CDR2: MNHEY, SVGAGI. With 2 bases removed from V and 7 bases from J, the gap between germline ends came to 14 bases. The CDR3 runs 15 residues.

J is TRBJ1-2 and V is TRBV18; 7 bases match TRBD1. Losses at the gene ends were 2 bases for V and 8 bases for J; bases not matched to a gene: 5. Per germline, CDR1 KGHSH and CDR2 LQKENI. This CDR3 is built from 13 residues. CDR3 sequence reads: CASSPVGGVGYTF. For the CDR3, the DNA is TGTGCCAGCTCACCAGTAGGGGGCGTCGGCTACACCTTC.

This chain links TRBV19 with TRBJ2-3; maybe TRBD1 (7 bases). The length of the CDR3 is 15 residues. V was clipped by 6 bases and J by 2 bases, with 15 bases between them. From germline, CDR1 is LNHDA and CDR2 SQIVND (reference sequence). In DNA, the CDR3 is TGTGCCAGTAGGGGCGGGACAGCGAACACAGATACGCAGTATTTT. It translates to CASRGGTANTDTQYF.

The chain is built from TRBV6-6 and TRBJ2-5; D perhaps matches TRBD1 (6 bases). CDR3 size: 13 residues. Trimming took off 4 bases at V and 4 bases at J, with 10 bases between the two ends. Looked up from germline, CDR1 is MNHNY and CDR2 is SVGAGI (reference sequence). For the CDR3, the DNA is TGTGCCAGCAGTTCGATGACAGGAGAGACCCAGTACTTC. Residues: CASSSMTGETQYF.

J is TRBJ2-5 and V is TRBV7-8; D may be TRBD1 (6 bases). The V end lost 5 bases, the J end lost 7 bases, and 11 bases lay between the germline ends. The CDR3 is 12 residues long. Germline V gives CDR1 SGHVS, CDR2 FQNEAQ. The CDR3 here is CASSRDTGTQYF. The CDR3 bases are TGTGCCAGCAGCCGGGACACCGGGACCCAGTACTTC. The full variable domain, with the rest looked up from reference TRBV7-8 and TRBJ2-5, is GAGVSQSPRYKVAKRGQDVALRCDPISGHVSLFWYQQALGQGPEFLTYFQNEAQLDKSGLPSDRFFAERPEGSVSTLKIQRTQQEDSAVYLCASSRDTGTQYFGPGTRLLVL.

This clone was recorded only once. In DNA, the CDR3 is TGTGCCAGCAGTTCTTTGTTGTATAATTCACCCCTCCACTTT. It translates to CASSSLLYNSPLHF. The gene calls are TRBV28 and TRBJ1-6; no definite D call. Trimming left V 4 bases short and J 4 bases short, with 8 bases between. The CDR3 loop spans 14 amino acids. The germline V gene has CDR1 MDHEN and CDR2 SYDVKM.

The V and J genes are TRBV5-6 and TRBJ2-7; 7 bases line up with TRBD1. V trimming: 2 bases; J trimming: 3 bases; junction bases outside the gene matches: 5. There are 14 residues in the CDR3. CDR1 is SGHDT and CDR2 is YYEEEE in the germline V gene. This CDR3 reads CASSLRQGYYEQYV. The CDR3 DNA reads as TGTGCCAGCAGCTTAAGACAGGGTTACTACGAGCAGTACGTC.